The 28 T cell receptor beta chains given below trace back to one sample, sequenced in a study of radiation and T cells in renal cell carcinoma (dated by TCRdb to 2019 to 2021). The sample's time point, from its label and the paper: baseline pretreatment blood. The treatment or condition label for this specimen denotes: 15 Gy SBRT to primary tumor, nephrectomy 4 weeks later. Receptors were amplified or captured by the immunoSEQ multiplex PCR assay. TCRdb took over this immuneACCESS table, retaining in-frame rearrangements with V and J assigned. Such tables are incomplete; in checked studies, under half of the missing clones stem from an unresolved V gene, and the remainder is unexplained. This sample is represented by roughly 120,000 clones; about four fifths of them were singletons. Around 3% of the sample lies in the top ten. The sequencing used blood, collected from a patient whose treatment included radiotherapy and nephrectomy. These receptors were taken from a woman in her fifties or sixties with renal cell carcinoma.

This clone has a handful of counts. The V call is TRBV30, the J call TRBJ1-1, with 8 bases that match TRBD1. The CDR3 runs 18 residues. The V and J ends lost 2 bases and 3 bases, in that order; junction bases with no gene match: 17. Germline V CDR1 and CDR2: GTSNPN, SVGIG (reference sequence). As DNA, the CDR3 is TGTGCCTGGAGTCGATATCGACAGGGGATGCGCTCGGACACTGAAGCTTTCTTT. Its protein product is CAWSRYRQGMRSDTEAFF. Filled out from reference TRBV30 and TRBJ1-1, the complete variable domain reads SQTIHQWPATLVQPVGSPLSLECTVEGTSNPNLYWYRQAAGRGLQLLFYSVGIGQISSEVPQNLSASRPQDRQFILSSKKLLLSDSGFYLCAWSRYRQGMRSDTEAFFGQGTRLTVV.

V and J are TRBV19 and TRBJ2-6; D remains ambiguous. The CDR3 loop spans 16 amino acids. Germline V gene sequence: CDR1 LNHDA, CDR2 SQIVND (reference sequence). Trimming removed 7 bases from V and 2 bases from J, with 15 bases in between. The DNA for the CDR3 is TGTGCCAGTACTGCCACCTGGGGAACTGGGGCCAACGTCCTGACTTTC. It yields the protein CASTATWGTGANVLTF.

This sequence joins TRBV5-1 and TRBJ1-6; the match to TRBD1 covers 8 bases. The CDR3 runs 15 residues. Losses at the gene ends were 0 bases for V and 5 bases for J; bases not matched to a gene: 1. From germline, CDR1 is SGHRS and CDR2 YFSETQ. The CDR3 region has the DNA TGCGCCAGCAGCTTGGAGACAGGGGATAATTCACCCCTCCACTTT. It encodes CASSLETGDNSPLHF.

The rearrangement links TRBV6-4 to TRBJ2-7; TRBD2 is a possible D gene (6 bases). V lost 1 base to trimming and J lost 4 bases, with 14 bases between them. The CDR3 consists of 15 residues. Per germline, CDR1 MRHNA and CDR2 SNTAGT. CDR3 DNA: TGTGCCAGCAGTGACTTATATCCGCGGGGTTACGAGCAGTACTTC. This gives the protein CASSDLYPRGYEQYF.

The gene calls are TRBV28 and TRBJ1-5; TRBD1 aligns across 9 bases. Germline V lookup: CDR1 MDHEN, CDR2 SYDVKM. CDR3 size: 15 residues. The V gene end was trimmed by 4 bases and the J gene end by 7 bases; junction bases not matched to a gene: 8. CDR3 coding DNA: TGTGCCAGCAGTTCCCCGGGACAGGGTCACCAGCCCCAGCATTTT. The encoded protein is CASSSPGQGHQPQHF.

V and J are TRBV7-9 and TRBJ2-7; 10 bases map to TRBD2. The CDR3 contains 16 residues. CDR1 and CDR2 (germline): SEHNR, FQNEAQ (reference sequence). V lost 9 bases and J lost 3; bases outside the gene matches: 14. The CDR3 DNA follows: TGTGCCAGTACCGGGCTAGCGGGAGAAGTAATCTACGAGCAGTACTTC. Translated: CASTGLAGEVIYEQYF. Complete variable domain (other parts from reference TRBV7-9 and TRBJ2-7): DTGVSQNPRHKITKRGQNVTFRCDPISEHNRLYWYRQTLGQGPEFLTYFQNEAQLEKSRLLSDRFSAERPKGSFSTLEIQRTEQGDSAMYLCASTGLAGEVIYEQYFGPGTRLTVT.

V is TRBV9 and J is TRBJ2-2; possibly TRBD1 or TRBD2 for D (5 bases each). With 0 bases removed from V and 7 bases from J, the gap between germline ends came to 7 bases. This CDR3 is built from 13 residues. Germline-derived CDR1 and CDR2 are SGDLS and YYNGEE. The CDR3 reads CASSVVGDGELFF. The CDR3 DNA is TGTGCCAGCAGCGTAGTGGGGGACGGGGAGCTGTTTTTT.

This rearrangement joins TRBV6-1 to TRBJ1-5, with D possibly being TRBD1 (5 bases). V was cut by 2 bases and J by 4 bases, with 9 bases left in between. The CDR3 contains 14 residues. The V gene's germline CDR1 is MNHNS and CDR2 SASEGT. In DNA, the CDR3 is TGTGCCAGCAGTGAATACGGGGGGAATCAGCCCCAGCATTTT. This gives the protein CASSEYGGNQPQHF.

This clone has just one count. The V and J genes are TRBV10-2 and TRBJ2-3, with TRBD2 identical over 13 bases. Per the germline V gene, CDR1 is WSHSY and CDR2 is SAAADI. Germline trimming cut 5 bases from V and 4 bases from J; bases unmatched to any gene: 3. This CDR3 has 15 residues. The CDR3 nucleotides are TGCGCCAGCAGTCGGACTAGCGGGGGAGCAGATACGCAGTATTTT. Encoded protein: CASSRTSGGADTQYF.

This clone was seen more than once but under ten times. V usage is TRBV7-2 and J usage is TRBJ2-7; D could derive from TRBD1 or TRBD2 (6 bases each). V shed 3 bases and J shed 7 bases, with 19 bases lying between them. CDR3 length: 15 residues. Germline CDR1 SGHTA, CDR2 FQGNSA. CDR3: CASSFGAVRRGEQYF. CDR3 DNA: TGTGCCAGCAGCTTTGGCGCGGTTCGGAGGGGGGAGCAGTACTTC.

The chain has TRBV25-1 and TRBJ2-3; D is perhaps TRBD1 (6 bases). Germline V gene sequence: CDR1 MGHDK, CDR2 SYGVNS. V gave up 6 bases and J gave up 2 bases, with 9 bases separating them. The CDR3 consists of 13 residues. The CDR3 bases are TGTGCCAGCAGCGGACAGCACACAGATACGCAGTATTTT. Translation gives CASSGQHTDTQYF.

The chain uses TRBV28 and TRBJ2-4; 7 bases align to TRBD1. The CDR3 spans 14 residues. Looked up from germline, CDR1 is MDHEN and CDR2 is SYDVKM. Unmatched junction bases numbered 3, after V lost 6 bases and J lost 1 base. The DNA of the CDR3 is TGTGCCAGCAGCCTACAGGGGGCCAAAAACATTCAGTACTTC. Its protein is CASSLQGAKNIQYF.

Turning to this clone: An end of the junction differs from the germline gene, which may be a read error. This chain uses TRBV4-3 with TRBJ1-2; no clear D. The CDR3 length is 13 residues. Germline V CDR1 and CDR2: LGHNA, YSLEER. The CDR3 nucleotides read TGCGCCAGCAGCCTCACCCACGAGGGCATTACCATCTTC. Residues: CASSLTHEGITIF.

The chain is built from TRBV18 and TRBJ1-1; TRBD1 agrees at 7 bases. CDR1 KGHSH and CDR2 LQKENI come from the germline V gene. The CDR3 is 13 residues long. The V and J ends lost 4 bases and 2 bases, in that order; junction bases with no gene match: 1. This CDR3 reads CASSRDSNTEAFF. CDR3 DNA: TGTGCCAGCTCACGGGACAGCAACACTGAAGCTTTCTTT.

In its sample, this clone was seen once. The gene calls are TRBV7-9 and TRBJ1-1; TRBD1 matches at 7 bases. The germline CDR1 and CDR2 sequences are SEHNR and FQNEAQ (reference sequence). There are 14 residues in the CDR3. Unmatched junction bases numbered 8, after V lost 5 bases and J lost 5 bases. CDR3 sequence: CASSAGQVKTEAFF. The CDR3 coding sequence is TGTGCCAGCAGCGCAGGACAGGTTAAGACTGAAGCTTTCTTT.

The CDR3 DNA sequence: TGTGCCAGCAGGGGGGCCACTCCGGGAAGTAATGAAAAACTGTTTTTT. It specifies CASRGATPGSNEKLFF. V is TRBV25-1 and J is TRBJ1-4; a possible D gene is TRBD1 (6 bases). CDR1 MGHDK and CDR2 SYGVNS come from the germline V gene. Trimming removed 6 bases from V and 4 bases from J, with 18 bases in between. The CDR3 runs 16 residues. The full variable domain, with the rest looked up from reference TRBV25-1 and TRBJ1-4, is EADIYQTPRYLVIGTGKKITLECSQTMGHDKMYWYQQDPGMELHLIHYSYGVNSTEKGDLSSESTVSRIRTEHFPLTLESARPSHTSQYLCASRGATPGSNEKLFFGSGTQLSVL.

The V gene is TRBV28, the J gene TRBJ1-2, with 7 bases that match TRBD1. This CDR3 region has 13 residues. Germline CDR1 MDHEN, CDR2 SYDVKM. The V gene end was trimmed by 5 bases and the J gene end by 2 bases; junction bases not matched to a gene: 2. The CDR3 DNA reads TGTGCCAGCAGTGTAGGGGGCAACTATGGCTACACCTTC. As protein: CASSVGGNYGYTF.

The V and J genes are TRBV27 and TRBJ2-1; D is unclear. The CDR3 length is 15 residues. Germline CDR1 and CDR2: MNHEY and SMNVEV (reference sequence). Trimming shortened V by 1 base and J by 7 bases, and 14 bases separated the two germline ends. CDR3 amino acids: CASSLLGSHMNEQFF. The CDR3 nucleotides read TGTGCCAGCAGTTTATTGGGCAGCCACATGAATGAGCAGTTCTTC.

The chain is built from TRBV5-1 and TRBJ2-7; 8 bases are shared with TRBD1. This CDR3 is 15 amino acids long. Germline CDR1 reads SGHRS; CDR2 reads YFSETQ. Trimming at V came to 5 bases and at J to 7 bases, leaving 14 bases not matched to a gene. The CDR3: CASSRGQGALVEQYF. Here the CDR3 DNA reads TGCGCCAGCAGTAGAGGACAGGGCGCCTTGGTGGAGCAGTACTTC.

The J gene is TRBJ1-1, the V gene TRBV19; 9 nucleotides match TRBD1. CDR1 is LNHDA, CDR2 SQIVND, per germline (reference sequence). V shed 7 bases, J shed 1 base, and the junction held 4 bases outside the gene matches. This CDR3 spans 14 amino acids. CDR3: CASNRGQGNTEAFF. As DNA, the CDR3 is TGTGCCAGTAATCGGGGACAGGGGAACACTGAAGCTTTCTTT. Full variable domain (missing parts from reference TRBV19 and TRBJ1-1): DGGITQSPKYLFRKEGQNVTLSCEQNLNHDAMYWYRQDPGQGLRLIYYSQIVNDFQKGDIAEGYSVSREKKESFPLTVTSAQKNPTAFYLCASNRGQGNTEAFFGQGTRLTVV.

This rearrangement joins TRBV14 to TRBJ2-5; TRBD1 matches 8 bases. Trimming took 4 bases from V and 5 from J; bases not matched to a gene: 6. The length of the CDR3 is 14 residues. Germline V gives CDR1 SGHDN, CDR2 FVKESK. The CDR3 DNA follows: TGTGCCAGCAGCCCCCGGACAGGGTACGAGACCCAGTACTTC. Its protein product is CASSPRTGYETQYF.

This clone was counted only a few times. The V call is TRBV7-9, the J call TRBJ2-7, with 8 nucleotides matching TRBD1. The CDR3 extends over 13 amino acids. CDR1 and CDR2 from the germline V gene are SEHNR and FQNEAQ (reference sequence). J gave up 5 bases and V 8 bases, and 8 bases lay outside the gene matches. CDR3 residues: CASQGQGKHEQYF. CDR3 DNA sequence: TGTGCCAGCCAAGGACAGGGAAAACACGAGCAGTACTTC.

The chain links TRBV5-1 to TRBJ2-1; perhaps TRBD1 as D (6 bases). With 3 bases removed from V and 15 bases from J, the gap between germline ends came to 16 bases. The germline gives CDR1 SGHRS, CDR2 YFSETQ. This CDR3 region has 12 residues. The CDR3 nucleotides are TGCGCCAGCAGCTCTCAGGGGACAAGGTGGTTCTTC. This gives the protein CASSSQGTRWFF. Supplemented by reference TRBV5-1 and TRBJ2-1, the full variable domain reads KAGVTQTPRYLIKTRGQQVTLSCSPISGHRSVSWYQQTPGQGLQFLFEYFSETQRNKGNFPGRFSGRQFSNSRSEMNVSTLELGDSALYLCASSSQGTRWFFGPGTRLTVL.

Only a few counts were recorded for this clone. The chain has TRBV15 and TRBJ2-2; D gene uncertain. Germline V CDR1 and CDR2: LNHNV, YYDKDF (reference sequence). The V and J ends lost 1 base and 8 bases respectively, with 5 bases between them. The CDR3 length is 12 residues. The CDR3 protein is CATSRGTGELFF. CDR3 nucleotide sequence: TGTGCCACCAGCAGAGGAACTGGGGAGCTGTTTTTT.

The chain has TRBV19 and TRBJ1-2, with D possibly matching TRBD1 (5 bases). Germline CDR1 reads LNHDA; CDR2 reads SQIVND (reference sequence). This CDR3 spans 13 amino acids. V was trimmed by 7 bases and J by 2 bases, leaving 11 bases between them. The CDR3 loop reads CASNDRRNYGYTF. In DNA form, the CDR3 reads TGTGCCAGTAATGACAGAAGGAACTATGGCTACACCTTC.

This clone showed up just once. The chain links TRBV6-1 to TRBJ1-4, with 11 positions matching TRBD1. The CDR3 length is 15 residues. Germline loops: CDR1 MNHNS, CDR2 SASEGT. J lost 10 bases, V lost 3 bases, and 7 bases had no gene match. In DNA form, the CDR3 reads TGTGCCAGCAGTGATTTGGACAGGGGGCTTTCAAAACTGTTTTTT. This translates into CASSDLDRGLSKLFF.

The rearrangement uses TRBV15 and TRBJ1-1; no definite D call. Germline lookup yields CDR1 LNHNV and CDR2 YYDKDF (reference sequence). This CDR3 is built from 14 residues. V was pared by 2 bases and J by 1 base, with 8 bases between. The CDR3 reads CATSRLSPNTEAFF. The CDR3 bases are TGTGCCACCAGCAGATTGTCGCCGAACACTGAAGCTTTCTTT.

V is TRBV6-6 and J is TRBJ2-7, with no clear D. Germline V lookup: CDR1 MNHNY, CDR2 SVGAGI (reference sequence). V lost 4 bases, J lost 3 bases, and 7 bases lay in between. The CDR3 is made up of 12 amino acids. The CDR3 loop is CASSLSFYEQYF. CDR3 coding DNA: TGTGCCAGCAGTTTGAGTTTCTACGAGCAGTACTTC.